Each of the 12 T cell receptor beta chains below was sequenced from the same sample in a study of OX40 agonist ivuxolimab in advanced cancers. Measured with immunoSEQ multiplex PCR; TCRdb has only the in-frame clones, and not every one. Of around 100,000 clones listed, around 93% were seen once; the top ten hold approximately 0.55%. The sequencing here drew on CD4+ or CD8+ T cells sorted from blood, taken in a trial of the OX40 agonist ivuxolimab. The receptors originated from an adult with an advanced solid tumor such as melanoma, head and neck, liver or kidney cancer.

In DNA form, the CDR3 reads TGCAGCGTTGATTGGCGGCGGGAGAGCACAGATACGCAGTATTTT. This gives the protein CSVDWRRESTDTQYF. The V gene is TRBV29-1, the J gene TRBJ2-3, with 7 nucleotides matching TRBD2. Germline V gives CDR1 SQVTM, CDR2 ANQGSEA. There are 15 residues in the CDR3. V shed 3 bases, J shed 0 bases, and the junction held 6 bases outside the gene matches.

The chain is built from TRBV5-1 and TRBJ2-7; 7 nucleotides match TRBD2. Germline values: CDR1 SGHRS, CDR2 YFSETQ. The CDR3 extends over 15 amino acids. The J segment lost 7 bases and the V segment lost 4 bases, leaving 14 bases of the junction unmatched. CDR3 amino acids: CASSVIAGDGREQYF. CDR3 nucleotide sequence: TGCGCCAGCAGCGTGATTGCGGGAGATGGTCGGGAGCAGTACTTC.

V and J are TRBV7-3 and TRBJ2-3; either TRBD1 or TRBD2 may fit D (5 bases each). The CDR3 sequence is 15 residues long. Per germline, CDR1 SGHTA and CDR2 FQGTGA. V shed 3 bases and J shed 0 bases, with 10 bases lying between them. In DNA form, the CDR3 reads TGTGCCAGCAGCTTCGGGACCTCTAGCACAGATACGCAGTATTTT. Its translation: CASSFGTSSTDTQYF.

In this sample, this clone turned up once. The rearrangement links TRBV7-2 to TRBJ1-2; 7 bases map to TRBD1. J was trimmed by 4 bases and V by 4 bases; bases with no gene match: 9. CDR1 SGHTA and CDR2 FQGNSA come from the germline V gene. CDR3 length equals 15 residues. The CDR3 protein is CASSSPSAGGYGYTF. The CDR3, as DNA: TGTGCCAGCAGCTCGCCGTCGGCAGGGGGCTATGGCTACACCTTC. Full variable domain (remainder filled in from reference TRBV7-2 and TRBJ1-2): GAGVSQSPSNKVTEKGKDVELRCDPISGHTALYWYRQSLGQGLEFLIYFQGNSAPDKSGLPSDRFSAERTGGSVSTLTIQRTQQEDSAVYLCASSSPSAGGYGYTFGSGTRLTVV.

This clone was detected a few times. The chain couples TRBV6-5 to TRBJ2-2; D uncertain. The germline V and J ends were trimmed by 2 bases and 1 base, with 5 bases remaining between them. Per germline, CDR1 MNHEY and CDR2 SVGAGI. This CDR3 is 14 amino acids long. The CDR3 DNA reads TGTGCCAGCAGTTACCGGTGGAACACCGGGGAGCTGTTTTTT. As protein: CASSYRWNTGELFF.

The chain links TRBV7-2 to TRBJ2-7, with D perhaps matching TRBD2 (5 bases). Per germline, CDR1 SGHTA and CDR2 FQGNSA. V lost 2 bases and J lost 0, with 14 bases in between. This CDR3 comprises 16 residues. CDR3 in DNA: TGTGCCAGCAGCTTAAGAGGTGGAGGTAGCTCCTACGAGCAGTACTTC. Protein sequence: CASSLRGGGSSYEQYF. Full variable domain (remainder filled in from reference TRBV7-2 and TRBJ2-7): GAGVSQSPSNKVTEKGKDVELRCDPISGHTALYWYRQSLGQGLEFLIYFQGNSAPDKSGLPSDRFSAERTGGSVSTLTIQRTQQEDSAVYLCASSLRGGGSSYEQYFGPGTRLTVT.

The chain recombines TRBV28 with TRBJ1-2; TRBD1 matches 9 bases. The CDR3 sequence is 17 residues long. Germline CDR1 is MDHEN and CDR2 is SYDVKM. The V and J ends lost 5 bases and 1 base, in that order; junction bases with no gene match: 11. CDR3 sequence (DNA): TGTGCCAGCAGTACAGGGGGCACCCCCATCTATAACTATGGCTACACCTTC. The encoded protein is CASSTGGTPIYNYGYTF.

J is TRBJ2-2 and V is TRBV4-3; the D call may be TRBD1 or TRBD2 (6 bases each). This CDR3 has 16 amino acids. Germline V CDR1 and CDR2: LGHNA, YSLEER. Trimming took 1 base from V and 1 from J, leaving 10 bases between them. CDR3 protein: CASSQAKGGNTGELFF. Written as DNA, the CDR3 is TGCGCCAGCAGCCAAGCAAAGGGGGGGAACACCGGGGAGCTGTTTTTT.

This rearrangement joins TRBV5-1 to TRBJ1-4, with a weak D call TRBD1 (5 bases). This CDR3 is built from 17 residues. Trimming stripped 0 bases from V and 4 bases from J, with 16 bases between. Germline-derived CDR1 and CDR2 are SGHRS and YFSETQ. Written as DNA, the CDR3 is TGCGCCAGCAGCTTGGCGCCTACCGGGACGGGTAATGAAAAACTGTTTTTT. It encodes CASSLAPTGTGNEKLFF.

The rearrangement joins TRBV11-2 to TRBJ2-7; 9 bases agree with TRBD2. The CDR3 is made up of 15 amino acids. V shed 5 bases and J 3 bases; nucleotides not matched to a gene: 8. Germline CDR1 SGHAT, CDR2 FQNNGV. The CDR3 region has the DNA TGTGCCAGCAGCCCCGGAGCGGGAGGCTTCTACGAGCAGTACTTC. Translation gives CASSPGAGGFYEQYF. Full variable domain (missing parts from reference TRBV11-2 and TRBJ2-7): EAGVAQSPRYKIIEKRQSVAFWCNPISGHATLYWYQQILGQGPKLLIQFQNNGVVDDSQLPKDRFSAERLKGVDSTLKIQPAKLEDSAVYLCASSPGAGGFYEQYFGPGTRLTVT.

The V call is TRBV19, the J call TRBJ2-6; D possibly corresponds to TRBD1 (6 bases). Per germline, CDR1 LNHDA and CDR2 SQIVND (reference sequence). CDR3 length equals 16 residues. Deletions cut 7 bases from V and 2 bases from J, with 15 bases between. For the CDR3, the DNA is TGTGCCAGTACTAACACGGCAGGGGCTGGGGCCAACGTCCTGACTTTC. It encodes CASTNTAGAGANVLTF.

The chain recombines TRBV11-2 with TRBJ1-5; 12 bases agree with TRBD1. The trim removed 5 bases at V and 5 bases at J, leaving 4 bases unmatched. The CDR3 length is 15 residues. Germline CDR1 SGHAT, CDR2 FQNNGV. CDR3 sequence: CASSPGQGAHQPQHF. The CDR3 coding sequence is TGTGCCAGCAGCCCGGGACAGGGGGCCCATCAGCCCCAGCATTTT.